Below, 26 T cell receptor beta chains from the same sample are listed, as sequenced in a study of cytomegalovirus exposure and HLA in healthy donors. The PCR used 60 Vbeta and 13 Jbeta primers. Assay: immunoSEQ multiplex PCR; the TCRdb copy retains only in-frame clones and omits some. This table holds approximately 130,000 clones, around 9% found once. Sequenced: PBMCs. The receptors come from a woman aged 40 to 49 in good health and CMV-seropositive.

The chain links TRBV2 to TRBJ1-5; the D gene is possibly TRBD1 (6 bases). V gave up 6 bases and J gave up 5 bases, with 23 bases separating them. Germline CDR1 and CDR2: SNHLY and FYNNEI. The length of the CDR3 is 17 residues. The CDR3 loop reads CASSQSGGAAGYQPQHF. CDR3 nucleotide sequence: TGTGCCAGCAGCCAATCTGGGGGGGCGGCCGGTTATCAGCCCCAGCATTTT.

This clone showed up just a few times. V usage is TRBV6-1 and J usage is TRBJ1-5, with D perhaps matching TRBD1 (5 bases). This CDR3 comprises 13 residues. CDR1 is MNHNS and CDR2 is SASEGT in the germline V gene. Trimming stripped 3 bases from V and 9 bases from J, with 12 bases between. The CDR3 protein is CASSDRDLRPQHF. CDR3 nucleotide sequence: TGTGCCAGCAGTGATAGGGACTTGCGGCCCCAGCATTTT.

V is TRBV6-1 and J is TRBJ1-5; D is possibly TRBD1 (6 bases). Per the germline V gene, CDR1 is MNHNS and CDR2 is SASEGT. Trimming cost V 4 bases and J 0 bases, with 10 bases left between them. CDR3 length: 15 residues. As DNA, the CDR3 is TGTGCCAGCAGTGTGGCAGGGGATAGCAATCAGCCCCAGCATTTT. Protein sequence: CASSVAGDSNQPQHF.

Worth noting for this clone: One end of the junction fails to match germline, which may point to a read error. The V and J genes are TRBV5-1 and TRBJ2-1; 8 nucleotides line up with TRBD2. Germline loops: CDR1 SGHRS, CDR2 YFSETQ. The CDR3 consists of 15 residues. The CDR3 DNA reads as TGCGCCAGCAGCTTGGTGCGGGGGGACTACAATGGGCAGTTCTTC. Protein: CASSLVRGDYNGQFF.

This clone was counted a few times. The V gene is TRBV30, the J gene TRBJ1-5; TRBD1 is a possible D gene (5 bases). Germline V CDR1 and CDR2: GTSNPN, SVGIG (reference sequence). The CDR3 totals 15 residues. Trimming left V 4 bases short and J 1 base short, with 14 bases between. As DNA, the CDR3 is TGTGCCTGGACCCGGGACCGGGAGAGCAATCAGCCCCAGCATTTT. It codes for CAWTRDRESNQPQHF.

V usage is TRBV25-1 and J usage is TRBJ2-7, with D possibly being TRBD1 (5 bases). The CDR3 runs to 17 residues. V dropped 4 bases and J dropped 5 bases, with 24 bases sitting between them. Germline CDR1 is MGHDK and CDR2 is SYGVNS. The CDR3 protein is CASSVTYARGMPHEQYF. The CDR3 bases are TGTGCCAGCAGTGTCACTTACGCAAGGGGTATGCCCCACGAGCAGTACTTC.

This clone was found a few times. The CDR3 DNA follows: TGTGCCAGCAGTTTGTCGGGGAACACTGAAGCTTTCTTT. Translated, it gives CASSLSGNTEAFF. The rearrangement uses TRBV6-5 and TRBJ1-1; no clear D. Germline loops: CDR1 MNHEY, CDR2 SVGAGI. The CDR3 spans 13 residues. The V end was cut by 4 bases, the J end by 1 base, with 7 bases between.

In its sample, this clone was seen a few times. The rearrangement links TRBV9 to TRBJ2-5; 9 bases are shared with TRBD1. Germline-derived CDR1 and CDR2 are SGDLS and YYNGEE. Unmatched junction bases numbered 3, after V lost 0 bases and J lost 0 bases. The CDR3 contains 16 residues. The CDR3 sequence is CASSVVGTGYQETQYF. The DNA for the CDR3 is TGTGCCAGCAGCGTAGTGGGGACAGGGTACCAAGAGACCCAGTACTTC. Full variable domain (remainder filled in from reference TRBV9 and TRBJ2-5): DSGVTQTPKHLITATGQRVTLRCSPRSGDLSVYWYQQSLDQGLQFLIQYYNGEERAKGNILERFSAQQFPDLHSELNLSSLELGDSALYFCASSVVGTGYQETQYFGPGTRLLVL.

The CDR3 region is CASNDGGTSQDTQYF. In DNA, the CDR3 is TGCGCCAGCAACGACGGGGGAACATCACAAGATACGCAGTATTTT. This chain uses TRBV5-1 with TRBJ2-3, with a weak D call TRBD2 (6 bases). Germline CDR1 SGHRS, CDR2 YFSETQ. The CDR3 spans 15 residues. The ends were cut back, 6 bases at V and 5 bases at J, with 19 bases in the middle. The entire variable domain, with the rest obtained from reference TRBV5-1 and TRBJ2-3, is as follows: KAGVTQTPRYLIKTRGQQVTLSCSPISGHRSVSWYQQTPGQGLQFLFEYFSETQRNKGNFPGRFSGRQFSNSRSEMNVSTLELGDSALYLCASNDGGTSQDTQYFGPGTRLTVL.

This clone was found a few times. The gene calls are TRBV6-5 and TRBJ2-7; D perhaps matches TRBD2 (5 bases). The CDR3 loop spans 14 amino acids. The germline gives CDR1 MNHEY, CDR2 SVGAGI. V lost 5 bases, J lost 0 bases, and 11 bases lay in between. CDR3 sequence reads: CASSVDLSSYEQYF. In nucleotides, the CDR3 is TGTGCCAGCAGTGTGGACTTAAGCTCCTACGAGCAGTACTTC.

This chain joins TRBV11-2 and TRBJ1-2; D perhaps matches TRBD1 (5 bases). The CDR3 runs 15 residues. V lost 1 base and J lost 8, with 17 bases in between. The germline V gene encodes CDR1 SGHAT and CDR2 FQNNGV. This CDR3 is CASSLVAQGPEGYTF. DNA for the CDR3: TGTGCCAGCAGCTTAGTGGCCCAGGGCCCGGAGGGCTACACCTTC.

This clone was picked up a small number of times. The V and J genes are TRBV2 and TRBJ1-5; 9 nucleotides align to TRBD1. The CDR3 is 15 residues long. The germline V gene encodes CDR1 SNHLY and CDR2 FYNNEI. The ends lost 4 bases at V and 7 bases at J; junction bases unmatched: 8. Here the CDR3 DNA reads TGTGCCAGCAGTGGTGGACAGGGGATGGGACAGCCCCAGCATTTT. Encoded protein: CASSGGQGMGQPQHF.

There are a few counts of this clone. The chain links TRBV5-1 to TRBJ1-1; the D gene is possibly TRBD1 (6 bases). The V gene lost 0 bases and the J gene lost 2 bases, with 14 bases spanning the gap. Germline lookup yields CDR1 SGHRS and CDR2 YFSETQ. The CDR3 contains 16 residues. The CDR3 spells CASSLAPGEGNTEAFF. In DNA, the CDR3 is TGCGCCAGCAGCTTGGCGCCAGGGGAAGGAAACACTGAAGCTTTCTTT.

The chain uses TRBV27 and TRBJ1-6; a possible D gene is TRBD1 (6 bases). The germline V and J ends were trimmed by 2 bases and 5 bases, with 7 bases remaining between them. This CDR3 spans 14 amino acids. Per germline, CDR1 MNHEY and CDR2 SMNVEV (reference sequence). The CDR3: CASSLRQDNSPLHF. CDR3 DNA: TGTGCCAGCAGTTTACGACAGGATAATTCACCCCTCCACTTT.

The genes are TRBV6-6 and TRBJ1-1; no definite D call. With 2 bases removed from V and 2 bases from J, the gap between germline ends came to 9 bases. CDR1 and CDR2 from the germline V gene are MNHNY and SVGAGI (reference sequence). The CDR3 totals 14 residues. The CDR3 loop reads CASSYQQSNTEAFF. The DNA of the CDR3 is TGTGCCAGCAGTTACCAACAGTCCAACACTGAAGCTTTCTTT.

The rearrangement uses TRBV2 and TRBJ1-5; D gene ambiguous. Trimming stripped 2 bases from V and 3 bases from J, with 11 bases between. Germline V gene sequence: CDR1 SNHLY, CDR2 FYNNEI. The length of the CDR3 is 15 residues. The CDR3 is CASSEIGSVNQPQHF. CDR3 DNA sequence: TGTGCCAGCAGTGAAATTGGGAGTGTCAATCAGCCCCAGCATTTT.

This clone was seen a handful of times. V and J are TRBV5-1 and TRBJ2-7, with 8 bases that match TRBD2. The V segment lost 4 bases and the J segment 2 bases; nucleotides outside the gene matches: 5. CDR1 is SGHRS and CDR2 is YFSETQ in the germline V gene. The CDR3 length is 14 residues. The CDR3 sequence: CASSPPGLAYEQYF. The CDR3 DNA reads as TGCGCCAGCAGCCCTCCGGGACTAGCCTACGAGCAGTACTTC.

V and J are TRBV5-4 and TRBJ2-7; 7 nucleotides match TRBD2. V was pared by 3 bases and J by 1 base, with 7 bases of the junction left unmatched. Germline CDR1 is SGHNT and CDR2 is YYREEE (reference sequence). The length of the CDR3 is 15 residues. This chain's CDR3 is CASSSRERGSYEQYF. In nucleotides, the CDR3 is TGTGCCAGCAGCTCCCGGGAGCGGGGATCCTACGAGCAGTACTTC.

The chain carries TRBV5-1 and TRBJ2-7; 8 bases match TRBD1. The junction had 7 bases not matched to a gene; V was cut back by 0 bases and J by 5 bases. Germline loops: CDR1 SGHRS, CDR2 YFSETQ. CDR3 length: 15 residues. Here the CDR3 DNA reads TGCGCCAGCAGCTTGGAGGACAGGGAAGTTGACGAGCAGTACTTC. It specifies CASSLEDREVDEQYF.

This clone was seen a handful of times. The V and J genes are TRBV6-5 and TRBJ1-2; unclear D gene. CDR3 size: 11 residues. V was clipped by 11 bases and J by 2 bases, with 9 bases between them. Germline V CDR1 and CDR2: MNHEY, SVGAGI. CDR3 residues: CAAGDNYGYTF. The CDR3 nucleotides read TGTGCCGCGGGCGACAACTATGGCTACACCTTC.

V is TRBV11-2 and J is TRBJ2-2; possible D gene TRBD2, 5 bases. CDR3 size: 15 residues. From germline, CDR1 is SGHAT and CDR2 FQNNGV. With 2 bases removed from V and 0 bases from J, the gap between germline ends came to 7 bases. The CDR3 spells CASSLRGANTGELFF. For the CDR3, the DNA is TGTGCCAGCAGCTTACGGGGTGCGAACACCGGGGAGCTGTTTTTT.

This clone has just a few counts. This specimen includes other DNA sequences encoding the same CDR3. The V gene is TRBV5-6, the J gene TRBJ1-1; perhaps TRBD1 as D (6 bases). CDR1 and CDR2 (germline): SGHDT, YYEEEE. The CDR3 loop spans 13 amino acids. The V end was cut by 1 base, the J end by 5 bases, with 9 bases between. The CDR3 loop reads CASSLRGRTEAFF. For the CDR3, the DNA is TGTGCCAGCAGCTTGAGGGGGAGAACTGAAGCTTTCTTT. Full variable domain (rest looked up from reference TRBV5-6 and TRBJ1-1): DAGVTQSPTHLIKTRGQQVTLRCSPKSGHDTVSWYQQALGQGPQFIFQYYEEEERQRGNFPDRFSGHQFPNYSSELNVNALLLGDSALYLCASSLRGRTEAFFGQGTRLTVV.

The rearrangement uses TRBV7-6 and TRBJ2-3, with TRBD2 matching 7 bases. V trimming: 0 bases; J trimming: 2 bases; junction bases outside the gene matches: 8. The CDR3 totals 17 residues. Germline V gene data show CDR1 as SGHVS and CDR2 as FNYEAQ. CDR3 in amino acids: CASSLARGAGVTDTQYF. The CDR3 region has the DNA TGTGCCAGCAGCTTAGCTCGAGGTGCGGGGGTCACAGATACGCAGTATTTT.

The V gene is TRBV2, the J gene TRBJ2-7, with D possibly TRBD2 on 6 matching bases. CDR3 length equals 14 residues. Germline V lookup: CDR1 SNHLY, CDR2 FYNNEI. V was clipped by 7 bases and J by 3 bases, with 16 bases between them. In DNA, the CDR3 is TGTGCCAGCACGGAAAACCGGGACTTCTACGAGCAGTACTTC. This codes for CASTENRDFYEQYF. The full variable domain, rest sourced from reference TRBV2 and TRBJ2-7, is EPEVTQTPSHQVTQMGQEVILRCVPISNHLYFYWYRQILGQKVEFLVSFYNNEISEKSEIFDDQFSVERPDGSNFTLKIRSTKLEDSAMYFCASTENRDFYEQYFGPGTRLTVT.

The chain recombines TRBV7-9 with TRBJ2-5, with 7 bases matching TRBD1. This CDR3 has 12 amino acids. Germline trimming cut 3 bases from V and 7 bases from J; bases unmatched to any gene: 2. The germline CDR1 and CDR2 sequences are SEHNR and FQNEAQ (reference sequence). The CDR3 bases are TGTGCCAGCAGCTTGAGGACAGGGACCCAGTACTTC. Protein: CASSLRTGTQYF. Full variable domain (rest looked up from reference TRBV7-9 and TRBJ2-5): DTGVSQNPRHKITKRGQNVTFRCDPISEHNRLYWYRQTLGQGPEFLTYFQNEAQLEKSRLLSDRFSAERPKGSFSTLEIQRTEQGDSAMYLCASSLRTGTQYFGPGTRLLVL.

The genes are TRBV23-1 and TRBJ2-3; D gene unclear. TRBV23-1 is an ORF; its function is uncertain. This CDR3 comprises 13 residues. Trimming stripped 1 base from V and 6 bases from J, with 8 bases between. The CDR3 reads CASSQCVSDTQYF. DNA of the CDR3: TGCGCCAGCAGTCAATGCGTGAGTGATACGCAGTATTTT.